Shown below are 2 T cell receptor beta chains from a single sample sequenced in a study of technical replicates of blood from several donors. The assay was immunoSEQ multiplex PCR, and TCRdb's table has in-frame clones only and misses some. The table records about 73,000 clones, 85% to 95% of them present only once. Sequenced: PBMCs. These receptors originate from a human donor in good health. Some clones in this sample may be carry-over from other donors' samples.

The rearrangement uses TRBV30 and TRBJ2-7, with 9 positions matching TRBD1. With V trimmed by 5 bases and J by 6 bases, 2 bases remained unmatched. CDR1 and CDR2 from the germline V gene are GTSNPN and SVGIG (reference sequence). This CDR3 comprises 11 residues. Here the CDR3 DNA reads TGTGCCTGGGGACAGGGGAGCGAGCAGTACTTC. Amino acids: CAWGQGSEQYF. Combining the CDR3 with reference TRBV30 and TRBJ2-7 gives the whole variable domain SQTIHQWPATLVQPVGSPLSLECTVEGTSNPNLYWYRQAAGRGLQLLFYSVGIGQISSEVPQNLSASRPQDRQFILSSKKLLLSDSGFYLCAWGQGSEQYFGPGTRLTVT.

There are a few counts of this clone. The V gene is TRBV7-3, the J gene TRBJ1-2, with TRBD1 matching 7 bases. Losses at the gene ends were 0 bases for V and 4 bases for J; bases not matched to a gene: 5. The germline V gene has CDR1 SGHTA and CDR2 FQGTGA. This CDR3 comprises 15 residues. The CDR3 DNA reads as TGTGCCAGCAGCTTAACAGGGGGACAGCTCTATGGCTACACCTTC. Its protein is CASSLTGGQLYGYTF.